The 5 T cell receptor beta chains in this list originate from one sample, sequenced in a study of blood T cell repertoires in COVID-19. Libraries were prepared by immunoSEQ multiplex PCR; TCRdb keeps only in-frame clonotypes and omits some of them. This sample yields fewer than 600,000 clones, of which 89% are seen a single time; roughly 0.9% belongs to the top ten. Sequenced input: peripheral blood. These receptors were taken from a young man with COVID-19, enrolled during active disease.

The CDR3 coding sequence is TGCAGTGCTAGTGTACAGCCTAGCACAGATACGCAGTATTTT. Its translation is CSASVQPSTDTQYF. The chain uses TRBV20-1 and TRBJ2-3, with D unresolved. The V end was cut by 3 bases, the J end by 0 bases, with 10 bases between. CDR3 size: 14 residues. Looked up from germline, CDR1 is DFQATT and CDR2 is SNEGSKA (reference sequence).

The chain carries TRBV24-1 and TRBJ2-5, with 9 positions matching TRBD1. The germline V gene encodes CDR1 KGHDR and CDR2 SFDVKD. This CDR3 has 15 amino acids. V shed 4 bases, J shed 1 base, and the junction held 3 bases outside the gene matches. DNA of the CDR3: TGTGCCACCAGTGACCGACAGGGGGTCCAAGAGACCCAGTACTTC. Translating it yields CATSDRQGVQETQYF.

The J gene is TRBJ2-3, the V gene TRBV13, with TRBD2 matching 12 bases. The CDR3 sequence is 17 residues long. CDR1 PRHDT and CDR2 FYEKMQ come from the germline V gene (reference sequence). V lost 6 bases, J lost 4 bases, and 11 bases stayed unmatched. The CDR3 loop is CASSHLPTSGGADTQYF. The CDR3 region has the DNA TGTGCCAGCAGTCACCTTCCGACTAGCGGGGGCGCAGATACGCAGTATTTT.

In nucleotides, the CDR3 is TGTGCCAGCTCCCCGAATCCGCCGGGATTCAATCAGCCCCAGCATTTT. It is translated as CASSPNPPGFNQPQHF. The chain employs TRBV18 and TRBJ1-5; D unresolved. Deletions cut 6 bases from V and 3 bases from J, with 18 bases between. This CDR3 has 16 residues. CDR1 KGHSH and CDR2 LQKENI come from the germline V gene.

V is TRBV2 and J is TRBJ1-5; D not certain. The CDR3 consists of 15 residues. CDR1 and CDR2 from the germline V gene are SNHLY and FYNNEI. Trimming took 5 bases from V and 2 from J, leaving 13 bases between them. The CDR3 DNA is TGTGCCAGCAGTCCGACCTCGAGGGGCAATCAGCCCCAGCATTTT. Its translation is CASSPTSRGNQPQHF.